This is a list of T cell receptor beta chains from one sample in a study of long-term antiretroviral therapy in people with HIV. The table came from immunoSEQ multiplex PCR; TCRdb's copy has only in-frame clones and leaves some out. The sample has approximately 17,000 clones, approximately 88% seen once; the top ten hold about 11%. This specimen consisted of unsorted PBMCs, obtained 0.7 years before starting antiretroviral therapy. The source is a man between 45 and 60 years old with HIV. Both conserved end residues are part of each CDR3. D genes are given only for firm matches.

d_gene | j_gene | v_gene | CDR3nt | CDR3aa
TRBD2 | TRBJ2-1 | TRBV27 | TGTGCCAGCAGTTTATTAAGCGGGGTCATCAGTGAGCAGTTCTTC | CASSLLSGVISEQFF
. | TRBJ1-5 | TRBV18 | TGTGCCAGCTCACCAGGTATATGGAGGGGTCAGCCCCAGCATTTT | CASSPGIWRGQPQHF
. | TRBJ2-5 | TRBV4-1 | TGCGCCAGCAGCCAAGATGGTTTGGGGGAAACCCAAGAGACCCAGTACTTC | CASSQDGLGETQETQYF
TRBD2 | TRBJ2-7 | TRBV27 | TGTGCCAGCAGTTTGGGGGGGAACGAGCAGTACTTC | CASSLGGNEQYF
. | TRBJ1-4 | TRBV28 | TGTGCCAGCAGGGACACCTCAACTAATGAAAAACTGTTTTTT | CASRDTSTNEKLFF
. | TRBJ2-7 | TRBV11-1 | TGTGCCAGCAGCTTAGACCCAGGGGAATACGAGCAGTACTTC | CASSLDPGEYEQYF
. | TRBJ1-1 | TRBV6-5 | TGTGCCAGCAGTTACTCAGATATGAACACTGAAGCTTTCTTT | CASSYSDMNTEAFF
. | TRBJ2-4 | TRBV7-8 | TGTGCCAGCAGCGACGGGGCATCCACACAGTACTTC | CASSDGASTQYF
. | TRBJ2-7 | TRBV27 | TGTGCCAGCGACGAAATGGGTCCCCCTGAGCAGTACTTC | CASDEMGPPEQYF
. | TRBJ2-6 | TRBV15 | TGTGCCACCAGCAGAGACTCTGGGGCCAACGTCCTGACTTTC | CATSRDSGANVLTF
TRBD1 | TRBJ2-7 | TRBV6-5 | TGTGCCAGCAGTCGACGGACAGGGGGGGACTACGAGCAGTACTTC | CASSRRTGGDYEQYF
TRBD1 | TRBJ1-1 | TRBV5-1 | TGCGCCAGCAGCCGAGGGGACAGGATGGGTGAGAACACTGAAGCTTTCTTT | CASSRGDRMGENTEAFF
TRBD1 | TRBJ1-1 | TRBV5-1 | TGCGCCAGCAGCTTGGACTTCCTTGGACAGGGGAACACTGAAGCTTTCTTT | CASSLDFLGQGNTEAFF
TRBD1 | TRBJ2-2 | TRBV7-3 | TGTGCCAGCAGCCGGGACAGGGGGGTGCTGTTTTTT | CASSRDRGVLFF
. | TRBJ2-1 | TRBV11-2 | TGTGCCAGCAGCGCCCGCTACAATGAGCAGTTCTTC | CASSARYNEQFF
. | TRBJ1-2 | TRBV19 | TGTGCCAGTAGTGATTGGGGGGCTCCCAGTGGAAACTATGGCTACACCTTC | CASSDWGAPSGNYGYTF
TRBD1 | TRBJ1-5 | TRBV27 | TGTGCCAGCCGGGGACAGGGGGTTTATAGCAATCAGCCCCAGCATTTT | CASRGQGVYSNQPQHF
. | TRBJ1-2 | TRBV28 | TGTGCCAGCAGACTACGAAAGGACTATGGCTACACCTTC | CASRLRKDYGYTF
. | TRBJ2-3 | TRBV5-1 | TGCGCCAGCAGCTTGGAAGGGAACACAGATACGCAGTATTTT | CASSLEGNTDTQYF
. | TRBJ1-3 | TRBV7-6 | TGTGCCAGCAGCTTAGGGATGCCTGGAAACACCATATATTTT | CASSLGMPGNTIYF
. | TRBJ2-3 | TRBV20-1 | TGCAGTGCTCACACATTAGATACGCAGTATTTT | CSAHTLDTQYF
. | TRBJ1-2 | TRBV19 | TGTGCCAGTAACCCGAGGACCGCCCGACAGGCCCATAACTATGGCTACACCTTC | CASNPRTARQAHNYGYTF